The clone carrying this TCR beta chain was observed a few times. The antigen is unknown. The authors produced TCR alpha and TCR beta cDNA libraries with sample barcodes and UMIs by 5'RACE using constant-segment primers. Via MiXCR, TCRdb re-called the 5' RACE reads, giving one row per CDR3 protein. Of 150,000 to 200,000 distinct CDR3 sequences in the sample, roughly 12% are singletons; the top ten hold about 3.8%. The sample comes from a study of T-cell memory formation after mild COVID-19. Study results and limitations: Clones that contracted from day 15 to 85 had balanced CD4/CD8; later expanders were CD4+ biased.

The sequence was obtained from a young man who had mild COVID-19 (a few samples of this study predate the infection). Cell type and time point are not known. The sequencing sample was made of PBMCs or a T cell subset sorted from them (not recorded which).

The CDR3 spells CASSEGQGVAGELFF. CDR3 sequence (DNA): TGCGCCAGCAGCGAGGGACAGGGAGTCGCCGGGGAGCTGTTTTTT. V gene TRBV5-1 combines with J gene TRBJ2-2; TRBD1 agrees at 9 bases. This CDR3 region has 15 residues. V shed 4 bases and J 6 bases; nucleotides not matched to a gene: 7. Germline V gene sequence: CDR1 SGHRS, CDR2 YFSETQ.